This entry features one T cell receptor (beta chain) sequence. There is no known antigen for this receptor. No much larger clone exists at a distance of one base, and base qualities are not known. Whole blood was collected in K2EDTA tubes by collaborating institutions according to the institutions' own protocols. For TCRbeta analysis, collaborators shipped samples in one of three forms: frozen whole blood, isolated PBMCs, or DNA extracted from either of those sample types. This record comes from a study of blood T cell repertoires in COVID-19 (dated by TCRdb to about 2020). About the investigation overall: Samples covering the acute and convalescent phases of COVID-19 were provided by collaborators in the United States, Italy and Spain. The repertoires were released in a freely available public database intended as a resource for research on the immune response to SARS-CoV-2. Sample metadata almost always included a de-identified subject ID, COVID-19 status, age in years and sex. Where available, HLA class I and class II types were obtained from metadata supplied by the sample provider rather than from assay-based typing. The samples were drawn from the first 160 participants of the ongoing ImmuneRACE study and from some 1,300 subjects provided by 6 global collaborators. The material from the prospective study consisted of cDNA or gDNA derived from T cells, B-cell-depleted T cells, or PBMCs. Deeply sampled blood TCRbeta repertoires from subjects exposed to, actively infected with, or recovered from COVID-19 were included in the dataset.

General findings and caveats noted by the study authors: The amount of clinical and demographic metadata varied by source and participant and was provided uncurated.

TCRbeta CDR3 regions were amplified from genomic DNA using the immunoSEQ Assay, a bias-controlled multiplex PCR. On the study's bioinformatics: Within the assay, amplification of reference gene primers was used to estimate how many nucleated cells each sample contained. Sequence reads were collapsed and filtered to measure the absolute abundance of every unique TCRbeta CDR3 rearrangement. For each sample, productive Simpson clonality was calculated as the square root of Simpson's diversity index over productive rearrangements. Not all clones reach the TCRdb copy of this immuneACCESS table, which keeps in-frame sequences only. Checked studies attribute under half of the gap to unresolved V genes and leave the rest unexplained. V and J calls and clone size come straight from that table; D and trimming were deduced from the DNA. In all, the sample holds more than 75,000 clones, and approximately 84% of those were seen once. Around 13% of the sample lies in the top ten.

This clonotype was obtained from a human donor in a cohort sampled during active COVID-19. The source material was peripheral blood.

The sequenced DNA: TGTGCCAGCATCAGTTCCGTCAGTATCAACGAGCAGTACTTC. The encoded protein is CASISSVSINEQYF. The sequence is built from TRBV28 and TRBJ2-7, with the D gene not clear enough to name. V was cut back by 7 bases and J by 5 bases, leaving a gap of 18 bases between them. The CDR3 starts with the cysteine, ends with the phenylalanine, and has 14 residues. CDR3 DNA is the only sequence kept; it has 42 bases, read in frame from the first base. CDR1 and CDR2 (MDHEN, SYDVKM) derive from the germline V gene. Where the CDR3 stops, the reference TRBV28 and TRBJ2-7 genes take over; the full variable domain is DVKVTQSSRYLVKRTGEKVFLECVQDMDHENMFWYRQDPGLGLRLIYFSYDVKMKEKGDIPEGYSVSREKKERFSLILESASTNQTSMYLCASISSVSINEQYFGPGTRLTVT.